The next 16 T cell receptor beta chains were all read from a single sample in a study of glioma-infiltrating T cells. The iRepertoire nested amplicon-rescue multiplex PCR amplified TCR alpha and beta CDR3s from RNA. Using its own MiXCR run on the multiplex PCR reads, TCRdb lists one record per CDR3 protein. The sample consists of about 3,500 distinct CDR3 sequences, 92% of them appearing once. The sequencing input was glioma tissue, nonneoplastic brain tissue, or PBMCs (not recorded which). The receptors derive from a human donor with low-grade glioma or glioblastoma, undergoing nonglioma brain surgery, or in good health (not recorded which).

In the case of this clonotype: Being off target in a library aimed at alpha chains, this beta chain has a size of little meaning. This chain connects TRBV7-9 to TRBJ1-1; no clear D gene. Looked up from germline, CDR1 is SEHNR and CDR2 is FQNEAQ (reference sequence). The CDR3 totals 14 residues. V was clipped by 4 bases and J by 11 bases, with 20 bases between them. CDR3 region: CASSSYEANVGAFF. The CDR3 DNA reads TGTGCCAGCAGCTCCTATGAGGCGAACGTTGGGGCTTTCTTT.

On this clonotype: The library was designed around alpha chains, so this beta chain is a stray read whose abundance carries little weight. The chain employs TRBV6-6 and TRBJ2-7; perhaps D is TRBD1 or TRBD2 (6 bases each). The V end lost 0 bases, the J end lost 9 bases, and 12 bases lay between the germline ends. The V gene's germline CDR1 is MNHNY and CDR2 SVGAGI (reference sequence). The CDR3 spans 13 residues. Here the CDR3 reads CASSYSWGARQYF. CDR3 bases: TGTGCCAGCAGTTACTCGTGGGGGGCCCGGCAGTACTTC.

For this clonotype: Because the library targeted alpha chains, this beta chain is an off-target read whose size means little. The V gene is TRBV7-2, the J gene TRBJ2-5; tentatively, D is TRBD2 (5 bases). V was cut by 1 base and J by 2 bases, with 5 bases left in between. CDR1 and CDR2 from the germline V gene are SGHTA and FQGNSA. CDR3 length equals 13 residues. Here the CDR3 reads CASSLGRQETQYF. As DNA, the CDR3 is TGTGCCAGCAGCTTAGGGAGGCAAGAGACCCAGTACTTC.

As to this clonotype: This beta chain slipped into a library made for alpha chains as a stray read, so its size is not meaningful. The chain couples TRBV11-2 to TRBJ2-3; a possible D gene is TRBD2 (6 bases). V was shortened by 10 bases and J by 2 bases, with 13 bases between the two germline ends. Germline V CDR1 and CDR2: SGHAT, FQNNGV. This CDR3 spans 13 amino acids. The CDR3 loop is CATRGLSTDTQYF. CDR3 bases: TGTGCCACACGGGGACTCTCCACAGATACGCAGTATTTT.

As concerns this clonotype: Being off target in a library aimed at alpha chains, this beta chain has a size of little meaning. The gene calls are TRBV20-1 and TRBJ1-5; D not certain. Germline assignment: CDR1 DFQATT and CDR2 SNEGSKA (reference sequence). The CDR3 is made up of 14 amino acids. Trimming shortened V by 6 bases and J by 0 bases, and 12 bases separated the two germline ends. The CDR3 loop is CSARDPNSNQPQHF. CDR3 in DNA: TGCAGTGCCCGAGACCCCAATAGCAATCAGCCCCAGCATTTT.

Concerning this clonotype: A library prepared for alpha chains yielded this beta chain as an off-target read; its size is of little meaning. CDR3: CASSLVAPPSGETQYF. Written as DNA, the CDR3 is TGTGCCAGCAGCTTAGTGGCCCCACCTAGCGGGGAGACCCAGTACTTC. V is TRBV7-2 and J is TRBJ2-7; TRBD2 matches at 8 bases. The J call may be in error: the DNA end matches TRBJ2-5 better. The CDR3 totals 16 residues. Germline V lookup: CDR1 SGHTA, CDR2 FQGNSA.

Details on this clonotype: Germline and junction disagree at one end, which may indicate a read error. The library was designed around alpha chains, so this beta chain is a stray read whose abundance carries little weight. V gene TRBV6-2 or TRBV6-3 combines with J gene TRBJ2-1; 10 bases are a match to TRBD2. CDR1 and CDR2 from the germline V gene are MNHEY and SVGEGT. CDR3 size: 15 residues. The CDR3 loop reads CASRAGGSSYNGQFF. In DNA, the CDR3 is TGTGCCAGCCGAGCGGGAGGGAGCTCCTACAATGGGCAGTTCTTC.

As for this clonotype: The size of this beta chain means little, since it is a stray read in a library made for alpha chains. The chain links TRBV20-1 to TRBJ2-1, with 10 positions matching TRBD1. With V trimmed by 5 bases and J by 0 bases, 7 bases remained unmatched. Per the germline V gene, CDR1 is DFQATT and CDR2 is SNEGSKA (reference sequence). The CDR3 runs to 16 residues. In DNA form, the CDR3 reads TGCAGTGCTCCGGGACAGGGGCCGAGCTCCTACAATGAGCAGTTCTTC. This translates into CSAPGQGPSSYNEQFF.

A remark on this clonotype: The size of this beta chain means little, since it is a stray read in a library made for alpha chains. The chain is built from TRBV28 and TRBJ1-4; perhaps TRBD1 as D (6 bases). Germline assignment: CDR1 MDHEN and CDR2 SYDVKM. Between the trimmed V and J ends, which lost 2 bases and 4 bases, there was a span of 8 bases. The CDR3 contains 14 residues. The CDR3 sequence: CASSLRGFNEKLFF. CDR3 coding DNA: TGTGCCAGCAGTTTAAGGGGGTTTAATGAAAAACTGTTTTTT.

About this clonotype: This beta chain came through as a stray read in a library set up for alpha chains, and its size says little. This chain links TRBV6-1 with TRBJ1-3; D remains unclear. The V gene lost 5 bases and the J gene lost 4 bases, with 9 bases spanning the gap. The germline gives CDR1 MNHNS, CDR2 SASEGT. The CDR3 loop spans 13 amino acids. This CDR3 is CASSPNEGNTIYF. In DNA form, the CDR3 reads TGTGCCAGCAGTCCTAACGAGGGAAACACCATATATTTT.

Points on this clonotype: A library made for alpha chains picked up this beta chain off target, so its size means little. The chain combines TRBV6-2 or TRBV6-3 with TRBJ2-1; no clear D gene. The V end lost 7 bases, the J end lost 5 bases, and 21 bases lay between the germline ends. The CDR3 is 16 residues long. The germline CDR1 and CDR2 sequences are MNHEY and SVGEGT. The CDR3 DNA is TGTGCCAGCACCCTTAACCCGGGCCTACCGGACAATGAGCAGTTCTTC. This encodes CASTLNPGLPDNEQFF.

This clonotype has only one observation. This beta chain lies outside the target of a library built for alpha chains; its clone size means little. The rearrangement joins TRBV28 to TRBJ2-3; 7 nucleotides align to TRBD2. V lost 1 base to trimming and J lost 4 bases; unmatched junction nucleotides: 8. Germline CDR1 reads MDHEN; CDR2 reads SYDVKM. The CDR3 runs to 16 residues. As DNA, the CDR3 is TGTGCCAGCAGTTTATATCTGGCGGGAGACGCAGATACGCAGTATTTT. It encodes CASSLYLAGDADTQYF. The entire variable domain, with the rest obtained from reference TRBV28 and TRBJ2-3, is as follows: DVKVTQSSRYLVKRTGEKVFLECVQDMDHENMFWYRQDPGLGLRLIYFSYDVKMKEKGDIPEGYSVSREKKERFSLILESASTNQTSMYLCASSLYLAGDADTQYFGPGTRLTVL.

Notes on this clonotype: Since it is a stray read in a library aimed at alpha chains, this beta chain has a size that is not meaningful. CDR3 region: CASSQVFASTDTQYF. The CDR3 DNA sequence: TGCGCCAGCAGCCAAGTATTTGCTAGCACAGATACGCAGTATTTT. The rearrangement uses TRBV4-1 and TRBJ2-3; D not certain. Germline V CDR1 and CDR2: MGHRA, YSYEKL. The CDR3 extends over 15 amino acids. Trimming left V 1 base short and J 0 bases short, with 8 bases between.

Points on this clonotype: This beta chain is an unintended read in a library built for alpha chains; its size means little. V usage is TRBV7-2 and J usage is TRBJ2-3; no clear D. Germline V lookup: CDR1 SGHTA, CDR2 FQGNSA. The CDR3 extends over 14 amino acids. V was cut by 1 base and J by 0 bases, with 5 bases left in between. CDR3 DNA: TGTGCCAGCAGCTTAGATGGTAGCACAGATACGCAGTATTTT. Amino acid sequence: CASSLDGSTDTQYF.

Remarks on this clonotype: The library was built for alpha chains, so this beta chain is an off-target read and its size means little. This chain links TRBV28 with TRBJ2-1; D ambiguous. The CDR3 is 12 amino acids. CDR1 is MDHEN, CDR2 SYDVKM, per germline. The V end was cut by 5 bases, the J end by 3 bases, with 5 bases between. CDR3 DNA: TGTGCCAGCAGTGTTGTCTACAATGAGCAGTTCTTC. Translated: CASSVVYNEQFF.

A remark on this clonotype: Little can be read into the size of this beta chain, an off-target read in a library designed for alpha chains. The rearrangement links TRBV11-2 to TRBJ1-2; perhaps TRBD1 as D (6 bases). The CDR3 loop spans 13 amino acids. The germline gives CDR1 SGHAT, CDR2 FQNNGV. Trimming cost V 5 bases and J 6 bases, with 13 bases left between them. The CDR3 DNA is TGTGCCAGCAGCGAACAGGGAGCAAATGGCTACACCTTC. As protein: CASSEQGANGYTF.